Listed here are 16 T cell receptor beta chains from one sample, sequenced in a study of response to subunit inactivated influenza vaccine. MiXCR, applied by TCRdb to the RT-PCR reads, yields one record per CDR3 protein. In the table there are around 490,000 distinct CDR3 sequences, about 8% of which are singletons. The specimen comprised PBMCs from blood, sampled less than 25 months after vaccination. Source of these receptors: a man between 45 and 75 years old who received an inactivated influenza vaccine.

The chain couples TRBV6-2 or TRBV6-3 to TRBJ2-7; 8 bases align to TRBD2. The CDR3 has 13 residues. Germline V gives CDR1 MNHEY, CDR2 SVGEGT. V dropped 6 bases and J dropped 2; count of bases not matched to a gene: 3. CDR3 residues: CASRPGGAYEQYF. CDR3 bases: TGTGCCAGCAGGCCCGGGGGGGCCTACGAGCAGTACTTC.

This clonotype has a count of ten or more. The CDR3 loop is CAISERGLDTEAFF. CDR3 DNA sequence: TGTGCCATCAGTGAGCGGGGCTTGGACACTGAAGCTTTCTTT. The chain carries TRBV10-3 and TRBJ1-1, with D possibly TRBD1 on 5 matching bases. V lost 2 bases and J 3 bases, leaving 10 bases between the germline ends. Germline V gene sequence: CDR1 ENHRY, CDR2 SYGVKD. CDR3 size: 14 residues.

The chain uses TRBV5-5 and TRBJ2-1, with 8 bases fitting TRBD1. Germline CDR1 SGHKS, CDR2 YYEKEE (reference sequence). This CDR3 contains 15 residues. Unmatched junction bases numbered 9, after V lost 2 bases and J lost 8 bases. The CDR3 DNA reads TGTGCCAGCAGCTTCCCAAGGACAGGGATCGATGAGCAGTTCTTC. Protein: CASSFPRTGIDEQFF.

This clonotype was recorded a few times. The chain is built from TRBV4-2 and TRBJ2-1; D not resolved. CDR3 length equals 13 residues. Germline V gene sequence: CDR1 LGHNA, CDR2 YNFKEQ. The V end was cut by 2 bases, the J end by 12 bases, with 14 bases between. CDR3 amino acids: CASSQSDALGQFF. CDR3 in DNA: TGTGCCAGCAGCCAATCGGATGCACTGGGGCAGTTCTTC.

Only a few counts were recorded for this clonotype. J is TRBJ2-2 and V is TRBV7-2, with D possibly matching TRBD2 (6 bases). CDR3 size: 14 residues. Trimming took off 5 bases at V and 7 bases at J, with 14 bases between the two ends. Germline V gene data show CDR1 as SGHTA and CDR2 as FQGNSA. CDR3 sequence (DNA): TGTGCCAGCAGCCCGAAGGCGGGGCACGGGGAGCTGTTTTTT. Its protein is CASSPKAGHGELFF. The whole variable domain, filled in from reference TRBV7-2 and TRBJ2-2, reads GAGVSQSPSNKVTEKGKDVELRCDPISGHTALYWYRQSLGQGLEFLIYFQGNSAPDKSGLPSDRFSAERTGGSVSTLTIQRTQQEDSAVYLCASSPKAGHGELFFGEGSRLTVL.

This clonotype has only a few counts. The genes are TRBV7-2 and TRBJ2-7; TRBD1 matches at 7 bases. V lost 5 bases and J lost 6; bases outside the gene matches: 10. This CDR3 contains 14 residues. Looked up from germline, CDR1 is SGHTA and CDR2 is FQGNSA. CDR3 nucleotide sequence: TGTGCCAGCAGCCCTCGACAGGGAAAGGGCGAGCAGTACTTC. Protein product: CASSPRQGKGEQYF.

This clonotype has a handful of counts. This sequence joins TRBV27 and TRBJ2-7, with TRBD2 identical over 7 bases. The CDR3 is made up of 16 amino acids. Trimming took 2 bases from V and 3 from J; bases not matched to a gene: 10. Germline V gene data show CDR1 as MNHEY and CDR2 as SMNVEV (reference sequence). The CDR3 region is CASSLKGGVPFYEQYF. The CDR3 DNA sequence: TGTGCCAGCAGTTTAAAGGGAGGGGTTCCCTTCTACGAGCAGTACTTC.

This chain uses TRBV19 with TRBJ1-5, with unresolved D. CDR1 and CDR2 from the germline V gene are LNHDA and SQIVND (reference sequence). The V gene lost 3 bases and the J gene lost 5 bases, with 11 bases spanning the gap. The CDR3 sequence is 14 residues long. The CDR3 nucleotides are TGTGCCAGTAGTATGGGGTGGAGGGATCAGCCCCAGCATTTT. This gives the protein CASSMGWRDQPQHF.

This CDR3 is CASRSAGGGETQYF. The CDR3 DNA is TGTGCCAGCCGATCGGCGGGAGGGGGAGAGACCCAGTACTTC. The chain joins TRBV6-1 to TRBJ2-5; TRBD2 matches 9 bases. Germline V gene lookup returns CDR1 MNHNS and CDR2 SASEGT. This CDR3 has 14 residues. J gave up 4 bases and V 8 bases, and 8 bases lay outside the gene matches.

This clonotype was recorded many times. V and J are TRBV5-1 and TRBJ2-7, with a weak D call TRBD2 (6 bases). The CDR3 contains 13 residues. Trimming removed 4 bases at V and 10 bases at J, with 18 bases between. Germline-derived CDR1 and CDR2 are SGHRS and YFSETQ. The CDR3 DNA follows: TGCGCCAGCAGCCCTGGAGGAGGGGAGGATCAGTACTTC. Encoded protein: CASSPGGGEDQYF.

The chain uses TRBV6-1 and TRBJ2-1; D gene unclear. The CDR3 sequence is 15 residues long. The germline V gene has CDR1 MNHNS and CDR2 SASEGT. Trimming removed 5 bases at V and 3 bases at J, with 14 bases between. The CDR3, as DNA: TGTGCCAGCAGTATGGGGTCTCTACTCTACAATGAGCAGTTCTTC. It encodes CASSMGSLLYNEQFF.

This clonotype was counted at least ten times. The CDR3 region is CASSLWARGEKLFF. CDR3 nucleotide sequence: TGTGCCAGCAGTTTATGGGCCAGGGGTGAAAAACTGTTTTTT. This chain links TRBV12-3 or TRBV12-4 with TRBJ1-4, with D maybe TRBD1 (6 bases). The germline V and J ends were trimmed by 2 bases and 7 bases, with 11 bases remaining between them. The CDR3 consists of 14 residues.

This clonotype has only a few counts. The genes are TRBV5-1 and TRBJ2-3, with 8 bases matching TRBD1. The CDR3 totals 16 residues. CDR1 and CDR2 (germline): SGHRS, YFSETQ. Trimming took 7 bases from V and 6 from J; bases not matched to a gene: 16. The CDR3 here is CASDTGAGGGKDTQYF. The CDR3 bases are TGCGCCAGCGACACTGGGGCAGGGGGCGGCAAGGATACGCAGTATTTT.

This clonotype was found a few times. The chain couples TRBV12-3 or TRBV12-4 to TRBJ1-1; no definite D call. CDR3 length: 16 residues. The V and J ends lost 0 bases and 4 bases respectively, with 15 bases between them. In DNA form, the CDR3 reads TGTGCCAGCAGTTTAGCCGTTAGTCAGGTCCCCACTGAAGCTTTCTTT. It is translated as CASSLAVSQVPTEAFF.

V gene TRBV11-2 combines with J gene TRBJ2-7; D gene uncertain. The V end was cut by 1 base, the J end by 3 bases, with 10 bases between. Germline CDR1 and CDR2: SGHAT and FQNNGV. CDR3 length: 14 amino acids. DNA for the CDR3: TGTGCCAGCAGCTTAGTATTCAGCTTCTACGAGCAGTACTTC. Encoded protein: CASSLVFSFYEQYF.

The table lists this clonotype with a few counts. The CDR3 here is CSARTHQETQYF. The CDR3 DNA reads TGCAGTGCCAGGACGCACCAAGAGACCCAGTACTTC. The chain couples TRBV20-1 to TRBJ2-5, with unresolved D. The V end lost 6 bases, the J end lost 0 bases, and 8 bases lay between the germline ends. CDR3 length: 12 amino acids. Germline CDR1 reads DFQATT; CDR2 reads SNEGSKA (reference sequence).